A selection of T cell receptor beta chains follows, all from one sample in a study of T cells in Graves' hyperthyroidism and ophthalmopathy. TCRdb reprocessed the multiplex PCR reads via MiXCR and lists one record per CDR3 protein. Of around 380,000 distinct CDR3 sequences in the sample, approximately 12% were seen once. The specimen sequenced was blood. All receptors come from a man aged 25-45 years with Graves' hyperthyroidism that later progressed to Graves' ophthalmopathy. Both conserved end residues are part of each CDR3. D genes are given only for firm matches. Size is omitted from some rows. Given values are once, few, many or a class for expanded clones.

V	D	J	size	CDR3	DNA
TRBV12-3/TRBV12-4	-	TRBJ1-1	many	CASSLGLSSAFF	TGTGCCAGCAGTTTAGGCTTATCGTCGGCTTTCTTT
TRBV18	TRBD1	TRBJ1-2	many	CASSHDRGGTNYGYTF	TGTGCCAGCTCACACGACAGGGGCGGAACTAACTATGGCTACACCTTC
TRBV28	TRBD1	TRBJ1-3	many	CASSFLTGSGNTIYF	TGTGCCAGCAGTTTTTTGACAGGGTCGGGAAACACCATATATTTT
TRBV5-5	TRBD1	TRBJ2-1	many	CASSLDAGGSYNEQFF	TGTGCCAGCAGCTTGGACGCAGGGGGCTCCTACAATGAGCAGTTCTTC
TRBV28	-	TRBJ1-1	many	CASSQTPGAGAFF	TGTGCCAGCAGCCAGACCCCCGGGGCTGGAGCTTTCTTT
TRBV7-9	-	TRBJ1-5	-	CASSSRRDSNQPQHF	TGTGCCAGCAGCTCTCGCCGGGACAGCAATCAGCCCCAGCATTTT
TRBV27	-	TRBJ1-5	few	CASSPTGWVLPQHF	TGTGCCAGCAGTCCCACAGGGTGGGTTTTGCCCCAGCATTTT
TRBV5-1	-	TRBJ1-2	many	CASSFLGLYGYTF	TGCGCCAGCAGCTTTCTAGGCCTCTATGGCTACACCTTC
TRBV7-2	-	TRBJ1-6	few	CASSFLGGNSPLHF	TGTGCCAGCAGCTTCCTGGGGGGGAATTCACCCCTCCACTTT
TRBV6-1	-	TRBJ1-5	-	CARETGTKRNQPQHF	TGTGCCAGAGAGACAGGAACAAAGCGCAATCAGCCCCAGCATTTT
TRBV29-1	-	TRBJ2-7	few	CSVGVDYEQYF	TGCAGCGTTGGGGTAGATTACGAGCAGTACTTC
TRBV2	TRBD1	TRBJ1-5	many	CASSDTPGGYLQPQHF	TGTGCCAGCAGTGATACGCCAGGGGGCTATTTGCAGCCCCAGCATTTT
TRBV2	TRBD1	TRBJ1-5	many	CASSQTGGHQPQHF	TGTGCCAGCAGCCAGACAGGGGGTCATCAGCCCCAGCATTTT
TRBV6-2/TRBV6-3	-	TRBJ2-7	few	CASSATDSYEQYF	TGTGCCAGCAGCGCAACAGACTCCTACGAGCAGTACTTC
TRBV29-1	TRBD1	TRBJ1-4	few	CSVGTGGTEKLFF	TGCAGCGTTGGCACAGGGGGCACTGAAAAACTGTTTTTT
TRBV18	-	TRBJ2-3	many	CASSPDSPAYTDTQYF	TGTGCCAGCTCACCAGACAGCCCCGCCTACACAGATACGCAGTATTTT
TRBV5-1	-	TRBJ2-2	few	CASSWAGENGELFF	TGCGCCAGCAGCTGGGCAGGGGAGAACGGGGAGCTGTTTTTT
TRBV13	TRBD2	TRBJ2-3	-	CASSLGASGGPPSTDTQYF	TGTGCCAGCAGCTTAGGGGCTAGCGGGGGGCCGCCTAGCACAGATACGCAGTATTTT
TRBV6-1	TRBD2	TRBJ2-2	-	CASSPNSGAVELFF	TGTGCCAGCAGTCCCAATAGCGGGGCCGTGGAGCTGTTTTTT
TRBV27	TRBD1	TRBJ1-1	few	CASSILTGGTEAFF	TGTGCCAGCAGTATTCTCACAGGGGGCACTGAAGCTTTCTTT
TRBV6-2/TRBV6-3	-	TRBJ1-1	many	CASSYPDRLESRLGNTEAFF	TGTGCCAGCAGTTACCCCGACAGGTTGGAGAGCCGGCTGGGAAACACTGAAGCTTTCTTT
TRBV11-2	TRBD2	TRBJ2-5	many	CASSVLAGAPETQYF	TGTGCCAGCAGCGTACTAGCGGGGGCCCCAGAGACCCAGTACTTC
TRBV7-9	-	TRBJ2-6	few	CASSLGAGGEPGANVLTF	TGTGCCAGCAGCTTAGGTGCAGGGGGGGAACCTGGGGCCAACGTCCTGACTTTC
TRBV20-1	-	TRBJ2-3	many	CSARSLWSVGGTDTQYF	TGCAGTGCTAGAAGCTTGTGGTCCGTTGGAGGCACAGATACGCAGTATTTT
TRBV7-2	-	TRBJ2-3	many	CASSRDWGEGTQYF	TGTGCCAGCAGCCGGGACTGGGGTGAGGGTACGCAGTATTTT
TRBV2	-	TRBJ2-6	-	CASSAGVPGANVLTF	TGTGCCAGCAGTGCAGGGGTCCCTGGGGCCAACGTCCTGACTTTC
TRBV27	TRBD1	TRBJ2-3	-	CASSMGQGFTDTQYF	TGTGCCAGCAGTATGGGACAGGGTTTCACAGATACGCAGTATTTT
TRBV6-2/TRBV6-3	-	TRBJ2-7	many	CASSFNYEQYF	TGTGCCAGCAGTTTCAACTACGAGCAGTACTTC
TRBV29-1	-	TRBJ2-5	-	CSVQGGKEETQYF	TGCAGCGTACAGGGTGGGAAGGAAGAGACCCAGTACTTC
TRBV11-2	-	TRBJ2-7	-	CASSLTGISYEQYF	TGTGCCAGCAGCTTGACAGGCATATCCTACGAGCAGTACTTC
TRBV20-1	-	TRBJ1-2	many	CSASGRANYGYTF	TGCAGTGCTAGTGGTAGGGCTAACTATGGCTACACCTTC